This paragraph covers one T cell receptor beta chain sequence. The antigen is undetermined. The CDR3 runs to 14 residues. Germline V gene data show CDR1 as SGHVS and CDR2 as FNYEAQ. Trimming left V 1 base short and J 8 bases short, with 12 bases between. One entry per CDR3 protein results from TCRdb running MiXCR on the 5' RACE reads. The sample has roughly 450,000 distinct CDR3 sequences; about 20% are singletons. The record originates from a study of T-cell memory formation after mild COVID-19. The study's findings and limits: Among contracting clones, CD4+ were mainly CM/EM and CD8+ enriched in EMRA. Whereas later expanders leaned CD4+, clones contracting day 15 to 85 showed a balanced CD4/CD8 makeup.

The source of this sequence is a young man who had mild COVID-19 (a few samples of this study predate the infection). Cell type and time point are not known. Material for sequencing was PBMCs or a T cell subset sorted from them (not recorded which). The chain has TRBV7-6 and TRBJ2-1; D remains unclear. CDR3 in amino acids: CASSLGTVLDEQFF. The CDR3 DNA reads TGTGCCAGCAGCTTAGGGACGGTCTTAGATGAGCAGTTCTTC.